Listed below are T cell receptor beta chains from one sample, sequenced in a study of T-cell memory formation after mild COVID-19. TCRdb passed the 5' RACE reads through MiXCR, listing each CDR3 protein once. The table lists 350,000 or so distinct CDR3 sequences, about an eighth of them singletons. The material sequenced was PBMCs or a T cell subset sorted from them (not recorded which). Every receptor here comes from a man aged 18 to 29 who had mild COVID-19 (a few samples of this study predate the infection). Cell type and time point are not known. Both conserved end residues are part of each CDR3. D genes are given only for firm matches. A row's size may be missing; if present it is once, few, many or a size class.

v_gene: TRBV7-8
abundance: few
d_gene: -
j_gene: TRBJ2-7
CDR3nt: TGTGCCAGCAGCTTAGAGAGGCAGTCCTACGAGCAGTACTTC
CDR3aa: CASSLERQSYEQYF

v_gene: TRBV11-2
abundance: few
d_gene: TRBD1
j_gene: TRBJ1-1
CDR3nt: TGTGCCAGCAGCTTAAGGACAGGGGACCCGTATCCTGGGGGCACTGAAGCTTTCTTT
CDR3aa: CASSLRTGDPYPGGTEAFF

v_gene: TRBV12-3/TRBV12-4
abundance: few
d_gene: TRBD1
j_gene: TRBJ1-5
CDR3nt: TGTGCCAGCAGCGCGGGACAGGCCGTGGGTCAGCCCCAGCATTTT
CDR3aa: CASSAGQAVGQPQHF

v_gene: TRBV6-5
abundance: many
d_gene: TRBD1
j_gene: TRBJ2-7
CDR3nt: TGTGCCAGCAGTTCTCCCCGCGGACAGGGGGCAAGTGTCGCCTACGAGCAGTACTTC
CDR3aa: CASSSPRGQGASVAYEQYF

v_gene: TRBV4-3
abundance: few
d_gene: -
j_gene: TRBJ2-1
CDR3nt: TGCGCCAGCAGCCAAGGAGAAAGTTTCTCCTACAATGAGCAGTTCTTC
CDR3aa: CASSQGESFSYNEQFF

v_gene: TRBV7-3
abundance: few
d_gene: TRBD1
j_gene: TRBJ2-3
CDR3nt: TGTGCCAGCAGCTTAGGGGCGGGACAGGGTCCAGATACGCAGTATTTT
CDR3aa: CASSLGAGQGPDTQYF

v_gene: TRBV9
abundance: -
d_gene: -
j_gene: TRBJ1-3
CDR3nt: TGTGCCAGCAGTAATCAGGGGAGTGGAAACACCATATATTTT
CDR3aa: CASSNQGSGNTIYF

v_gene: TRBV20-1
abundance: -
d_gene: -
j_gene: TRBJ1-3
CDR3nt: TGCAGTGCCCCCGACTGGAGGGCGGCTGGAAACACCATATATTTT
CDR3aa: CSAPDWRAAGNTIYF

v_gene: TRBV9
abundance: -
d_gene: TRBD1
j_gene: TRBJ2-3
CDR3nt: TGTGCCAGCAGTTTGGGACAGCCTAGCACAGATACGCAGTATTTT
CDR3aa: CASSLGQPSTDTQYF

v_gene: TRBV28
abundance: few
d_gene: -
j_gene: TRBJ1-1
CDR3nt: TGTGCCAGCAGTTTATCCGGACTTGCATTCTCTGAAGCTTTCTTT
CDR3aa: CASSLSGLAFSEAFF

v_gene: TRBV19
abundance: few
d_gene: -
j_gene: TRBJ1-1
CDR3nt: TGTGCCAGTAGTATAGATCTTGCTATGAACACTGAAGCTTTCTTT
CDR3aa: CASSIDLAMNTEAFF

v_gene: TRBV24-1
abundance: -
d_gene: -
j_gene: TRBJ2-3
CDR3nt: TGTGCCACCACCCGACCGGGGCTCACAGATACGCAGTATTTT
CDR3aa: CATTRPGLTDTQYF

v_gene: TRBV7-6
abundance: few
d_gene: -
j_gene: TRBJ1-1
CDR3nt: TGTGCCAGCAGCTTGCGTCAGACTCAGGACACTGAAGCTTTCTTT
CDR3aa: CASSLRQTQDTEAFF

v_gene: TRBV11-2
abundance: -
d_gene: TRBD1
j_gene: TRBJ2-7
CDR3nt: TGTGCCAGCAGGCCGGACAGGGGGGCCTACGAGCAGTACTTC
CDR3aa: CASRPDRGAYEQYF

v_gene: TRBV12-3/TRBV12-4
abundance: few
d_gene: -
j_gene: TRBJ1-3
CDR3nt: TGTGCCAGCAGTTTTTCGAGAAACACCATATATTTT
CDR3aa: CASSFSRNTIYF

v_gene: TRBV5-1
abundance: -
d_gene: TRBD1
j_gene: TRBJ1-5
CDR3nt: TGCGCCAGCAGCCCCGGACAGGGGGCTTATCAGCCCCAGCATTTT
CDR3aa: CASSPGQGAYQPQHF

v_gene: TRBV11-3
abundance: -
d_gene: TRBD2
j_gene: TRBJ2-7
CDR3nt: TGTGCCAGCAGCTTAGACGGGACTAGCGGATACTACGAGCAGTACTTC
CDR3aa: CASSLDGTSGYYEQYF

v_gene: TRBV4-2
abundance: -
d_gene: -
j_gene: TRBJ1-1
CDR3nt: TGTGCCAGCAGCCAAGTCGTATCGGGGGCGTCTGAAGCTTTCTTT
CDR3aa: CASSQVVSGASEAFF

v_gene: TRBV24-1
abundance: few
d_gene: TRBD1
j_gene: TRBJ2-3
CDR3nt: TGTGCCACCAGTGGACGGGACAGGATCACAGATACGCAGTATTTT
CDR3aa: CATSGRDRITDTQYF

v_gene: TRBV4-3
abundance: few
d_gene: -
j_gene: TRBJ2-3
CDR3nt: TGCGCCAGCAGCCCTTGGGCCCCAGATACGCAGTATTTT
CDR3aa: CASSPWAPDTQYF

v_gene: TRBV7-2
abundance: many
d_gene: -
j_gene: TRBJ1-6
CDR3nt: TGTGCCAGCAGCTTGCAGGGTAATTCACCCCTCCACTTT
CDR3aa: CASSLQGNSPLHF

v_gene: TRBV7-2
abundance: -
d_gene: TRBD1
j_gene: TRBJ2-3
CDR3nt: TGTGCCAGCAGCCGGGACAGGGGTCGGGGTACGCAGTATTTT
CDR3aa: CASSRDRGRGTQYF

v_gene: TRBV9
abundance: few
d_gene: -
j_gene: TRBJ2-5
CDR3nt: TGTGCCAGCAGCGTAGGGACAGAACAAGAGACCCAGTACTTC
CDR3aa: CASSVGTEQETQYF

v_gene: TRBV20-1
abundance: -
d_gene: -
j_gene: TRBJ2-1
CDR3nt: TGCAGTGCCTACCGACCAGGGGTTAATGAGCAGTTCTTC
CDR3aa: CSAYRPGVNEQFF

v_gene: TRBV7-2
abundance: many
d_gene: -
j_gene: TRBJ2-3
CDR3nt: TGTGCCAGCAGCATTAGCACAGATACGCAGTATTTT
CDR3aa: CASSISTDTQYF

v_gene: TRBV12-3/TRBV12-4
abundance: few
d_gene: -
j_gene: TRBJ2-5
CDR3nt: TGTGCCAGCACCCTTGGTGGTGGAGAGACCCAGTACTTC
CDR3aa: CASTLGGGETQYF

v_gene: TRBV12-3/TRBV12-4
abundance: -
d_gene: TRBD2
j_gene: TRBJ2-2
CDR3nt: TGTGCCAGCAGTCCCACTAGCGGGGGGGCGGTCGGGGAGCTGTTTTTT
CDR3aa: CASSPTSGGAVGELFF

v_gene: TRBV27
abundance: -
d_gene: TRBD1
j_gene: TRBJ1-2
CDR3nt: TGTGCCAGCAGTTTATCGACAGGGGGAAGGTATGGCTACACCTTC
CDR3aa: CASSLSTGGRYGYTF

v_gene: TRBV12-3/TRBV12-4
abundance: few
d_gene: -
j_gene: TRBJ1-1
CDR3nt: TGTGCCAGCACCTTTCACTCACCAAGAATCACTGAAGCTTTCTTT
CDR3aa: CASTFHSPRITEAFF

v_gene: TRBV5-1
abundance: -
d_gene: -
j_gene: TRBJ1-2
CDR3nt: TGCGCCAGCAGCTTGGACAGGGACTCAATGGGTAGCTACACCTTC
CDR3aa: CASSLDRDSMGSYTF

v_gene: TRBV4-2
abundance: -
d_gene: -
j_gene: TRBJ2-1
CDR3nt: TGTGCCAGCAGCCAAGGTCCGGGGGCTGGGGATGAGCAGTTCTTC
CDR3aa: CASSQGPGAGDEQFF

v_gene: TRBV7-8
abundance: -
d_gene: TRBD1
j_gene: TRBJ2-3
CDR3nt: TGTGCCAGCGTAATTGGACAGGGGGGCGTGAATACGCAGTATTTT
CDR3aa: CASVIGQGGVNTQYF

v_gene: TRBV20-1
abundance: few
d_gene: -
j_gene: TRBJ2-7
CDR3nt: TGCAGTGCTGCGAGACAGACTAATCTCTACGAGCAGTACTTC
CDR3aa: CSAARQTNLYEQYF

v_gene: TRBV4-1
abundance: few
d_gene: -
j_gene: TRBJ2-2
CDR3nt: TGCGCCAGCAGCCAAGAGTCCAGCGGCACCGGGGAGCTGTTTTTT
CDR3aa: CASSQESSGTGELFF

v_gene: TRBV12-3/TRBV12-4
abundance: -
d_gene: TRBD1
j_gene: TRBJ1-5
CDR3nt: TGTGCCAGCAGTCAAAAACCGGGACAGGGGGCCGGTCAGCCCCAGCATTTT
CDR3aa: CASSQKPGQGAGQPQHF

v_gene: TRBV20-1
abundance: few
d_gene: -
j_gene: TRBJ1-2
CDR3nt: TGCAGTGCTAGAGTAACCTCGGGCGGCTACACCTTC
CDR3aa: CSARVTSGGYTF

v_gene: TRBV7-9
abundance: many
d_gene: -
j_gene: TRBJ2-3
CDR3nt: TGTGCCAGCAGCCCCCGGCGGCGAGATACGCAGTATTTT
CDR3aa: CASSPRRRDTQYF

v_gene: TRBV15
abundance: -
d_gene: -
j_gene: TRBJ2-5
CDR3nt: TGTGCCACCAGCAGAGACCCCAGGGGCAGTCCTCTTGGGGAGACCCAGTACTTC
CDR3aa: CATSRDPRGSPLGETQYF

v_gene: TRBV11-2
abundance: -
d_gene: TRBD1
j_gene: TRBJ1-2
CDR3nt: TGTGCCAGCATGCGGACAGGGGGCCGCTATGGCTACACCTTC
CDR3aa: CASMRTGGRYGYTF

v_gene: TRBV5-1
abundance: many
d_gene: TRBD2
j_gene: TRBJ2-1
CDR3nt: TGCGCCAGCAGCCGAGGACTAGCGGGGGGATCCTACAATGAGCAGTTCTTC
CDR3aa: CASSRGLAGGSYNEQFF

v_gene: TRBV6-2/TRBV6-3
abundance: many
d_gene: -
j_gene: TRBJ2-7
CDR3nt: TGTGCCAGCAGTTACTTCCAGGTAACCTACGAGCAGTACTTC
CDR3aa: CASSYFQVTYEQYF

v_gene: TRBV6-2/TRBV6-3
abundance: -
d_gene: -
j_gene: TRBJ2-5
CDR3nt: TGTGCCAGCAGTTTTCTAGTGGGCGAGACCCAGTACTTC
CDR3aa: CASSFLVGETQYF

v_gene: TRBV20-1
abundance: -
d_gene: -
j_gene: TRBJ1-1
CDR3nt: TGCAGTGCTCGAAGGACAGTTATGAACACTGAAGCTTTCTTT
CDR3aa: CSARRTVMNTEAFF

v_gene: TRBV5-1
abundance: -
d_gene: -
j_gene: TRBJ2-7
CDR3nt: TGCGCCAGCAGCTTTACGGGTCCGGAATACGAGCAGTACTTC
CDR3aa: CASSFTGPEYEQYF

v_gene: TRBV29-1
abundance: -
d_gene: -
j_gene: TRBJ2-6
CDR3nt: TGCAGCGTTAGCTCCTCTGGGGCCAACGTCCTGACTTTC
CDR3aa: CSVSSSGANVLTF

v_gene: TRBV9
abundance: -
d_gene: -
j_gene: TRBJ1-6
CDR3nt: TGTGCCAGCGGATCCGGGTCAAGTACCGCACCCCTCCACTTT
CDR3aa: CASGSGSSTAPLHF

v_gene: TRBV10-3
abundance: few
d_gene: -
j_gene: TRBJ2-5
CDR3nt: TGTGCCACCCAGGTTCAGGAGACCCAGTACTTC
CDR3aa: CATQVQETQYF

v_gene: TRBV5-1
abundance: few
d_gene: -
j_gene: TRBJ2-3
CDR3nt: TGCGCCAGCAGCTTGGTGGGCAGAGATACGCAGTATTTT
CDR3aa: CASSLVGRDTQYF

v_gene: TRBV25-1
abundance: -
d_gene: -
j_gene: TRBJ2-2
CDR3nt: TGTGCCAGCAGTGAGGGGACCTACGCCGGGGAGCTGTTTTTT
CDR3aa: CASSEGTYAGELFF

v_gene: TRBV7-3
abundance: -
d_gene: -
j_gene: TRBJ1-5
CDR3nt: TGTGCCAGCAGCTTAGTAGGGGGGCTCAATCAGCCCCAGCATTTT
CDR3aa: CASSLVGGLNQPQHF

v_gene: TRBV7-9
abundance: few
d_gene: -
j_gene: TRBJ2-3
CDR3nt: TGTGCCAGCAGCTTGGGCCCCCGGGACACAGATACGCAGTATTTT
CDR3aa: CASSLGPRDTDTQYF

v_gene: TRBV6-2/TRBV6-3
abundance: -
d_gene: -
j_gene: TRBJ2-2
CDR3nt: TGTGCCAGCTCCCTGGCCGGGGGACCTAACACCGGGGAGCTGTTTTTT
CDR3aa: CASSLAGGPNTGELFF

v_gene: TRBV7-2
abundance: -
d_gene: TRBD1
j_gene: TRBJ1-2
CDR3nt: TGTGCCAGCAGCCCGAGGACAGGGTTCTCTATCGGGTATGGCTACACCTTC
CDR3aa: CASSPRTGFSIGYGYTF